The present T cell receptor beta chain was sequenced within a study of PD-1 blockade in classical Hodgkin lymphoma. Study-wide results and limits: The diversity seen at baseline in complete responders resembled that of newly diagnosed patients. Underlying causes for the observed repertoire differences were not defined, possibly disease activity or prior therapy. At baseline, newly diagnosed patients reportedly showed less TCR diversity than healthy donors.

Each and every patient relapsed after autologous stem cell transplantation, and patients got differing brentuximab vedotin exposure. Here immunoSEQ multiplex PCR was the method, and the copy in TCRdb shows in-frame clones only, minus some. The table shows around 35,000 clones, with 70% to 90% occurring only once. The CDR3 consists of 14 residues. CDR1 SGHTA and CDR2 FQGTGA come from the germline V gene. Losses at the gene ends were 3 bases for V and 7 bases for J; bases not matched to a gene: 0. Concerning this clone itself: The antigen remains undetermined.

The sequencing here drew on peripheral blood mononuclear cells (PBMCs), taken before the second cycle of nivolumab. The clonotype originates from a human donor with classical Hodgkin lymphoma. V is TRBV7-3 and J is TRBJ2-1; 13 bases fit TRBD2. CDR3 protein: CASSLTSGGNEQFF. Here the CDR3 DNA reads TGTGCCAGCAGCTTGACTAGCGGGGGGAATGAGCAGTTCTTC. Variable domain in full (rest from reference TRBV7-3 and TRBJ2-1): GAGVSQTPSNKVTEKGKYVELRCDPISGHTALYWYRQSLGQGPEFLIYFQGTGAADDSGLPNDRFFAVRPEGSVSTLKIQRTERGDSAVYLCASSLTSGGNEQFFGPGTRLTVL.